This TCR beta chain is from a study of T cells in Graves' hyperthyroidism and ophthalmopathy. This clonotype was seen more than once but under ten times. The target antigen is unknown. Diagnoses were made from clinical symptoms, serum measures (thyroxine and TRAb), thyroid ultrasound and orbital computed tomography. Fresh peripheral blood, more than 8 ml of it, supplied the PBMCs. Study findings and constraints: Ophthalmopathy onset followed model prediction by a median about seven months.

TCR beta CDR3 region amplification was performed from RNA transcripts. The HTBI primer set served for first-round RT-PCR of the TCR CDR3. MiXCR was run by TCRdb on the multiplex PCR reads, yielding one entry per CDR3 protein. Of roughly 580,000 distinct CDR3 sequences listed, 14% are singletons. The CDR3 totals 15 residues. Germline loops: CDR1 SGHNT, CDR2 YYREEE (reference sequence). With 2 bases clipped from V and 5 bases from J, the junction kept 9 bases outside the gene matches. The chain links TRBV5-4 to TRBJ2-7, with TRBD1 matching 8 bases. This clonotype originated in a woman under 40 with Graves' hyperthyroidism that later progressed to Graves' ophthalmopathy. The specimen was blood. The CDR3 sequence is CASSFRDRRSDEQYF. CDR3 bases: TGTGCCAGCAGCTTCCGGGACAGGAGGTCGGACGAGCAGTACTTC.